This TCR beta chain was profiled in a study of cytomegalovirus exposure and HLA in healthy donors. Study outcomes and limitations: The CMV antigen specificity of a few CMV-associated chains was confirmed through in vitro analysis. Association with HLA alleles at 0.05 false discovery rate was found for roughly 17,000 TCR beta sequences in a later analysis.

In germline, CDR1 is SQVTM, CDR2 ANQGSEA. The V end lost 5 bases, the J end lost 1 base, and 9 bases lay between the germline ends. CDR3 size: 13 residues. Amplification used 60 Vbeta primers and 13 Jbeta primers. The protocol was immunoSEQ multiplex PCR, while the TCRdb copy is restricted to in-frame clones and leaves out a portion. The repertoire holds 110,000 to 150,000 clones, with about 84% as singletons. About this clone itself: Its antigen is as yet unknown.

The V gene is TRBV29-1, the J gene TRBJ2-1; D remains unclear. Specimen: PBMCs. The source of this sequence is a young woman in good health and CMV-seropositive. The CDR3 DNA reads TGCAGCGTTCTAAGAGGATCCTACAATGAGCAGTTCTTC. Amino acid sequence: CSVLRGSYNEQFF.